This T cell receptor (beta chain) originates from a study of blood T cell repertoires in COVID-19. Authors' analysis steps: Reference gene primer amplification gave nucleated cell count estimates. Only in-frame clones appear in the TCRdb table, and some are missing; sequencing was by immunoSEQ multiplex PCR. D and trimming come from the DNA, and the V and J calls and clone size come from that table. Of a few hundred thousand clones in the sample, 80% to 90% were seen once. The CDR3 extends over 15 amino acids. Germline V CDR1 and CDR2: MNHEY, SVGAGI. J was trimmed by 1 base and V by 2 bases; bases with no gene match: 2. Participants were placed into cohorts based on the clinical history they reported. Cohort 3 recovery required two negative PCRs, clearance, or symptom resolution.

Sequencing was performed on PBMCs or T cells enriched from blood (not recorded which). The sequence was collected from a man aged 30-40 years who had recovered from COVID-19. This chain uses TRBV6-5 with TRBJ2-7, with 10 bases identical to TRBD1. This chain's CDR3 is CASSYGGQGSYEQYF. The CDR3 region has the DNA TGTGCCAGCAGTTACGGGGGACAGGGGTCCTACGAGCAGTACTTC.